The 14 T cell receptor beta chains presented below share a single source sample, sequenced in a study of blood T cell repertoires in COVID-19. Only in-frame clones appear in the TCRdb table, and some are missing; sequencing was by immunoSEQ multiplex PCR. The table has hundreds of thousands of clones, approximately 84% seen once. Material for sequencing was PBMCs or T cells enriched from blood (not recorded which). The receptors were gathered from a woman under 40 who had recovered from COVID-19.

The V gene is TRBV13, the J gene TRBJ1-5, with D uncertain. Germline CDR1 reads PRHDT; CDR2 reads FYEKMQ (reference sequence). The ends were cut back, 5 bases at V and 7 bases at J, with 15 bases in the middle. CDR3 length: 14 amino acids. CDR3 bases: TGTGCCAGCAGCCTCGGAGCCTCGGGGCAGCCCCAGCATTTT. This encodes CASSLGASGQPQHF. Drawing the rest from reference TRBV13 and TRBJ1-5, the complete variable domain is AAGVIQSPRHLIKEKRETATLKCYPIPRHDTVYWYQQGPGQDPQFLISFYEKMQSDKGSIPDRFSAQQFSDYHSELNMSSLELGDSALYFCASSLGASGQPQHFGDGTRLSIL.

The chain carries TRBV5-1 and TRBJ2-5; D possibly corresponds to TRBD1 (5 bases). The CDR3 length is 14 residues. Germline V lookup: CDR1 SGHRS, CDR2 YFSETQ. V lost 5 bases, J lost 1 base, and 12 bases lay in between. CDR3 in amino acids: CASRRQTFQETQYF. In DNA form, the CDR3 reads TGCGCCAGCAGGCGACAGACCTTCCAAGAGACCCAGTACTTC.

The genes are TRBV28 and TRBJ2-3, with TRBD2 as a possible D gene (5 bases). The CDR3 is 14 residues long. The germline CDR1 and CDR2 sequences are MDHEN and SYDVKM. V was trimmed by 3 bases and J by 2 bases, leaving 9 bases between them. CDR3 nucleotides: TGTGCCAGCAGTTTGGTCGGGAACACAGATACGCAGTATTTT. Translating gives CASSLVGNTDTQYF.

The CDR3: CATSRDHPGSTDTQYF. CDR3 DNA sequence: TGTGCCACCAGCAGAGATCATCCCGGGAGCACAGATACGCAGTATTTT. V gene TRBV15 combines with J gene TRBJ2-3; D gene unclear. CDR1 and CDR2 from the germline V gene are LNHNV and YYDKDF (reference sequence). CDR3 size: 16 residues. Trimming took off 0 bases at V and 0 bases at J, with 10 bases between the two ends.

J is TRBJ2-5 and V is TRBV11-2, with 7 positions matching TRBD2. CDR1 is SGHAT and CDR2 is FQNNGV in the germline V gene. The V and J ends lost 2 bases and 2 bases, in that order; junction bases with no gene match: 5. The CDR3 consists of 15 residues. The CDR3 coding sequence is TGTGCCAGCAGCTTACCTAGCGGACCACAAGAGACCCAGTACTTC. It specifies CASSLPSGPQETQYF.

There are a few counts of this clone. The chain joins TRBV10-3 to TRBJ1-2; tentative D call: TRBD1 (6 bases). This CDR3 comprises 12 residues. The germline V gene has CDR1 ENHRY and CDR2 SYGVKD. The V and J ends lost 4 bases and 8 bases respectively, with 11 bases between them. DNA of the CDR3: TGTGCCATCAGTGGGCCAGGGGTCGGCTACACCTTC. Translating gives CAISGPGVGYTF.

The gene calls are TRBV6-5 and TRBJ1-6, with D perhaps TRBD1 (6 bases). Looked up from germline, CDR1 is MNHEY and CDR2 is SVGAGI. Between the trimmed V and J ends, which lost 0 bases and 8 bases, there was a span of 11 bases. There are 15 residues in the CDR3. The DNA of the CDR3 is TGTGCCAGCAGTTACTCCCCGGCAGGGGATTCACCCCTCCACTTT. Its translation is CASSYSPAGDSPLHF.

The V call is TRBV5-4, the J call TRBJ2-5; no reliable D call. V lost 0 bases and J 5 bases, leaving 11 bases between the germline ends. Germline assignment: CDR1 SGHNT and CDR2 YYREEE (reference sequence). The CDR3 runs 14 residues. The CDR3 loop is CASSLVNSMETQYF. The CDR3 DNA reads TGTGCCAGCAGCTTGGTAAATAGTATGGAGACCCAGTACTTC.

The chain combines TRBV9 with TRBJ2-2, with 7 bases aligning to TRBD1. The length of the CDR3 is 18 residues. V shed 0 bases, J shed 4 bases, and the junction held 12 bases outside the gene matches. Looked up from germline, CDR1 is SGDLS and CDR2 is YYNGEE. Written as DNA, the CDR3 is TGTGCCAGCAGCGTAGAGGGGGCGCAGGGCCTTTTCACCGGGGAGCTGTTTTTT. Encoded protein: CASSVEGAQGLFTGELFF.

The chain has TRBV7-2 and TRBJ1-6; 7 bases are shared with TRBD1. The J segment lost 9 bases and the V segment lost 5 bases, leaving 7 bases of the junction unmatched. Germline V CDR1 and CDR2: SGHTA, FQGNSA. The CDR3 is 14 residues long. Written as DNA, the CDR3 is TGTGCCAGCAGCCCACAGGGGTCCGGTTCACCCCTCCACTTT. Its protein is CASSPQGSGSPLHF.

This rearrangement joins TRBV12-3 or TRBV12-4 to TRBJ1-1, with D tentatively TRBD1 (5 bases). V gave up 3 bases and J gave up 5 bases, with 10 bases separating them. The CDR3 has 13 residues. The CDR3 spells CASSLSGRTEAFF. The CDR3 coding sequence is TGTGCCAGCAGTTTGTCAGGGAGGACTGAAGCTTTCTTT.

CDR3 sequence (DNA): TGCGCCAGCAGCCAACCTAACAAGGGGGCTCTTAGCAATCAGCCCCAGCATTTT. Translated, it gives CASSQPNKGALSNQPQHF. This chain uses TRBV4-1 with TRBJ1-5; 7 nucleotides agree with TRBD1. Unmatched junction bases numbered 10, after V lost 2 bases and J lost 0 bases. CDR3 length equals 18 residues. The germline V gene has CDR1 MGHRA and CDR2 YSYEKL.

This clone was counted a single time. V usage is TRBV28 and J usage is TRBJ2-1; 13 nucleotides align to TRBD2. This CDR3 comprises 17 residues. The ends lost 6 bases at V and 7 bases at J; junction bases unmatched: 12. The V gene's germline CDR1 is MDHEN and CDR2 SYDVKM. The chain's CDR3 is CASRTPGGLAGQNEQFF. The CDR3 DNA sequence: TGTGCCAGCAGAACACCCGGGGGACTAGCGGGACAAAATGAGCAGTTCTTC.

The chain combines TRBV6-5 with TRBJ1-4; D is unresolved. CDR1 MNHEY and CDR2 SVGAGI come from the germline V gene. Trimming removed 0 bases from V and 5 bases from J, with 13 bases in between. The CDR3 runs 16 residues. As DNA, the CDR3 is TGTGCCAGCAGTTACTCGTGGGAGGGTCTGAATGAAAAACTGTTTTTT. Translation gives CASSYSWEGLNEKLFF.